Described below is a single T cell receptor (beta chain) sequence and its context. The entry originates in a study of T cell changes during pregnancy in multiple sclerosis. TCRdb keeps only in-frame clones here, not all; method: immunoSEQ multiplex PCR. The table includes some 30,000 clones, 87% detected once. The source of this sequence is a female donor with multiple sclerosis, enrolled in a pregnancy study. The sample consisted of CD8+ T cells from peripheral blood mononuclear cells, taken before pregnancy.

As DNA, the CDR3 is TGTGCCAGCAGCTTGGGAGCAGGGGGCTCCTACAATGAGCAGTTCTTC. Its translation is CASSLGAGGSYNEQFF. The V gene is TRBV5-6, the J gene TRBJ2-1; 7 bases are a match to TRBD1. Germline CDR1 and CDR2: SGHDT and YYEEEE. CDR3 size: 16 residues. V was pared by 0 bases and J by 0 bases, with 3 bases of the junction left unmatched.